These 18 T cell receptor beta chains were all obtained from the same sample, sequenced in a study of T-cell reconstitution after alpha-beta-depleted transplantation in children. Library preparation (for TCRbeta) was performed with unique molecular identifiers. In TCRdb, the PCR reads were re-called with MiXCR into one record per CDR3 protein. The table records approximately 6,800 distinct CDR3 sequences, approximately 5.1% of them present only once. The sequenced sample was PBMCs, mostly from graft donor cells, obtained 180 days after TCRalphabeta/CD19-depleted stem cell transplant. The receptor set was obtained from a child less than two years old who had a stem cell transplant for acute myeloid leukemia, so the T cells may come from the graft donor.

This clonotype is medium-sized. V and J are TRBV6-5 and TRBJ1-5; unclear D gene. Germline V gene lookup returns CDR1 MNHEY and CDR2 SVGAGI. CDR3 size: 14 residues. V gave up 6 bases and J gave up 3 bases, with 12 bases separating them. In DNA, the CDR3 is TGTGCCAGCAGCCGAGACACAAACAATCAGCCCCAGCATTTT. Translated, it gives CASSRDTNNQPQHF.

This clonotype has a count of ten or more. The chain links TRBV28 to TRBJ2-1; D is perhaps TRBD1 or TRBD2 (5 bases each). The CDR3 runs to 14 residues. The V and J ends lost 5 bases and 4 bases respectively, with 12 bases between them. In germline, CDR1 is MDHEN, CDR2 SYDVKM. The CDR3 coding sequence is TGTGCCAGCAGTGACGGGACGCGGTACAATGAGCAGTTCTTC. Its translation: CASSDGTRYNEQFF. Full variable domain (missing parts from reference TRBV28 and TRBJ2-1): DVKVTQSSRYLVKRTGEKVFLECVQDMDHENMFWYRQDPGLGLRLIYFSYDVKMKEKGDIPEGYSVSREKKERFSLILESASTNQTSMYLCASSDGTRYNEQFFGPGTRLTVL.

This clonotype is deemed medium-sized (0.01 to 0.1%). The V and J genes are TRBV29-1 and TRBJ2-7; tentatively, D is TRBD1 or TRBD2 (5 bases each). The germline CDR1 and CDR2 sequences are SQVTM and ANQGSEA. V lost 4 bases and J lost 2, with 21 bases in between. The CDR3 is 16 residues long. CDR3 sequence (DNA): TGCAGCGTTGGTCTCCGATCGGGGCCGGGAACCTACGAGCAGTACTTC. Encoded protein: CSVGLRSGPGTYEQYF.

Ten or more counts support this clonotype. CDR3: CASSSPQETYEQYF. In DNA, the CDR3 is TGTGCCAGCAGTTCACCCCAGGAGACCTACGAGCAGTACTTC. The genes are TRBV12-3 or TRBV12-4 and TRBJ2-7; D is unclear. The V end lost 4 bases, the J end lost 2 bases, and 12 bases lay between the germline ends. CDR3 size: 14 residues.

This clonotype was counted at least ten times. J is TRBJ2-3 and V is TRBV11-3; TRBD2 matches 14 bases. With 5 bases clipped from V and 6 bases from J, the junction kept 7 bases outside the gene matches. Germline V gene data show CDR1 as SGHNT and CDR2 as YENEEA. This CDR3 is 16 amino acids long. CDR3 amino acids: CASSQGLAGVVDTQYF. As DNA, the CDR3 is TGTGCCAGCAGCCAGGGACTAGCGGGAGTTGTGGATACGCAGTATTTT.

In this sample, this clonotype is medium-sized. CDR3: CASSPGTPRETQYF. The DNA for the CDR3 is TGTGCCAGCAGCCCCGGGACACCAAGGGAGACCCAGTACTTC. The gene calls are TRBV11-2 and TRBJ2-5; a weak D match, TRBD1 (6 bases). The V gene's germline CDR1 is SGHAT and CDR2 FQNNGV. V lost 5 bases to trimming and J lost 5 bases, with 15 bases between them. This CDR3 has 14 amino acids.

This clonotype was seen repeatedly, ten times or more. CDR3 sequence (DNA): TGCAGTGCTAGAATGGGACAGGACAATTCACCCCTCCACTTT. This encodes CSARMGQDNSPLHF. The J gene is TRBJ1-6, the V gene TRBV20-1; TRBD1 matches 8 bases. The CDR3 consists of 14 residues. Trimming took 2 bases from V and 7 from J; bases not matched to a gene: 4. In germline, CDR1 is DFQATT, CDR2 SNEGSKA (reference sequence).

This clonotype is categorized as medium-sized. V usage is TRBV12-3 or TRBV12-4 and J usage is TRBJ2-7, with D tentatively TRBD1 (5 bases). The V end was cut by 5 bases, the J end by 3 bases, with 8 bases between. CDR3 size: 12 residues. CDR3 sequence reads: CASSPDSYEQYF. The CDR3 bases are TGTGCCAGCAGTCCAGACAGCTACGAGCAGTACTTC.

In this sample, this clonotype turned up many times. V usage is TRBV5-1 and J usage is TRBJ2-1; tentative D call: TRBD2 (5 bases). V was shortened by 0 bases and J by 7 bases, with 17 bases between the two germline ends. The CDR3 length is 16 residues. Germline assignment: CDR1 SGHRS and CDR2 YFSETQ. The CDR3: CASSLETRVLENEQFF. CDR3 DNA: TGCGCCAGCAGCTTGGAAACGCGGGTCCTAGAGAATGAGCAGTTCTTC.

This clonotype was detected ten times or more. The DNA for the CDR3 is TGTGCCAGCAGCGCCTTGGACAGGGGGAACACTGAAGCTTTCTTT. This codes for CASSALDRGNTEAFF. This rearrangement joins TRBV5-6 to TRBJ1-1; 9 bases are shared with TRBD1. V shed 4 bases and J 1 base; nucleotides not matched to a gene: 5. Germline-derived CDR1 and CDR2 are SGHDT and YYEEEE. The CDR3 totals 15 residues.

This clonotype was observed at least ten times. The gene calls are TRBV6-5 and TRBJ1-2, with 9 bases lining up with TRBD1. CDR3 length: 16 residues. Germline CDR1 and CDR2: MNHEY and SVGAGI. J lost 7 bases, V lost 6 bases, and 15 bases had no gene match. In DNA form, the CDR3 reads TGTGCCAGCAGACGCCTCCGGGACAGGGTAAAAGGTGGCTACACCTTC. This gives the protein CASRRLRDRVKGGYTF.

This clonotype turned up a few times. This rearrangement joins TRBV6-5 to TRBJ1-4, with 7 bases fitting TRBD1. The germline gives CDR1 MNHEY, CDR2 SVGAGI. CDR3 length: 14 amino acids. J was trimmed by 1 base and V by 5 bases; bases with no gene match: 1. In DNA form, the CDR3 reads TGTGCCAGCAGTAACAGGGGAACTAATGAAAAACTGTTTTTT. This translates into CASSNRGTNEKLFF.

This clonotype is medium-sized within its sample. The rearrangement joins TRBV29-1 to TRBJ2-1; no definite D call. Germline CDR1 and CDR2: SQVTM and ANQGSEA. The CDR3 totals 12 residues. The V gene lost 4 bases and the J gene lost 0 bases, with 4 bases spanning the gap. In DNA, the CDR3 is TGCAGCGTTGTCAGCTCCTACAATGAGCAGTTCTTC. Residues: CSVVSSYNEQFF.

This clonotype was seen at least ten times. The rearrangement joins TRBV18 to TRBJ1-5; no definite D call. The CDR3 covers 16 residues. Germline CDR1 and CDR2: KGHSH and LQKENI. Trimming left V 0 bases short and J 0 bases short, with 9 bases between. This CDR3 reads CASSPPVTHSNQPQHF. As DNA, the CDR3 is TGTGCCAGCTCACCACCTGTGACACATAGCAATCAGCCCCAGCATTTT.

At least ten counts were recorded for this clonotype. The chain's CDR3 is CASSLDPAGGAADTQYF. CDR3 in DNA: TGTGCCAGCAGCCTGGATCCAGCGGGAGGAGCGGCAGATACGCAGTATTTT. The chain combines TRBV3-1 with TRBJ2-3, with 9 positions matching TRBD2. The V gene end was trimmed by 4 bases and the J gene end by 4 bases; junction bases not matched to a gene: 12. CDR1 LGHDT and CDR2 YNNKEL come from the germline V gene (reference sequence). The CDR3 contains 17 residues.

This clonotype showed up just a few times. An end of the junction differs from the germline gene, which may be a read error. The chain employs TRBV7-7 and TRBJ2-5; 13 bases agree with TRBD2. The length of the CDR3 is 15 residues. The germline V gene has CDR1 SSHAT and CDR2 FNYEAQ (reference sequence). CDR3 sequence: CASSPGLAGEETQYF. CDR3 DNA: TGTGCTAGCAGCCCTGGACTAGCGGGAGAAGAGACCCAGTACTTC.

This clonotype was observed many times. The chain links TRBV18 to TRBJ2-1; 7 bases map to TRBD2. V lost 2 bases, J lost 0 bases, and 13 bases stayed unmatched. CDR1 is KGHSH and CDR2 is LQKENI in the germline V gene. There are 19 residues in the CDR3. As DNA, the CDR3 is TGTGCCAGCTCACCAGGGATACTACTAGCGATAAACTCCTACAATGAGCAGTTCTTC. This translates into CASSPGILLAINSYNEQFF.

This clonotype appeared many times. The chain links TRBV7-9 to TRBJ1-2, with a tentative D call TRBD1 (5 bases). The CDR3 is 11 amino acids. V was clipped by 7 bases and J by 8 bases, with 11 bases between them. CDR1 SEHNR and CDR2 FQNEAQ come from the germline V gene (reference sequence). The CDR3 is CASNLEGGYTF. The CDR3 coding sequence is TGTGCCAGCAACCTCGAGGGGGGCTACACCTTC.